These T cell receptor beta chains were read from a single sample in a study of cytomegalovirus exposure and HLA in healthy donors. The assay was immunoSEQ multiplex PCR, and TCRdb's table has in-frame clones only and misses some. The table includes around 90,000 clones, more than 55% detected once. Source material: PBMCs. The receptors derive from a boy between 5 and 17 years old in good health and CMV-seropositive. The CDR3 runs from the conserved cysteine through the conserved F or W. Each record gives: CDR3 protein, CDR3 DNA, clone size, D gene, V gene, J gene. A D gene is named only where the DNA matches it firmly. The size of a clone is reported for some rows only, either as once, few or many, or as a class for expanded clones.

CASSWGQPNSYSGNTIYF	TGTGCCAGCAGTTGGGGACAGCCTAACTCTTACTCTGGAAACACCATATATTTT	few	TRBD1	TRBV5-6	TRBJ1-3
CASTRYGTSGDRSTDTQYF	TGTGCCAGCACCCGTTACGGGACTAGCGGTGATAGGAGCACAGATACGCAGTATTTT	.	TRBD2	TRBV2	TRBJ2-3
CASSPQRTSGDEQFF	TGTGCCAGCAGCCCCCAACGGACTAGCGGGGACGAGCAGTTCTTC	.	TRBD2	TRBV7-6	TRBJ2-1
CASSPGFAGQPQHF	TGTGCCAGCAGTCCAGGATTTGCCGGTCAGCCCCAGCATTTT	.	.	TRBV27	TRBJ1-5
CAWSVRLAGDRRLRGLFF	TGTGCCTGGAGTGTAAGGCTAGCGGGAGATCGTAGATTGCGTGGGCTGTTTTTT	.	TRBD2	TRBV30	TRBJ2-2
CASSLTGTKAEAFF	TGTGCCAGCAGCTTAACAGGGACAAAGGCTGAAGCTTTCTTT	.	.	TRBV7-2	TRBJ1-1
CASSLSSGGLFYEQFF	TGTGCCAGCAGTTTATCTAGCGGGGGCCTGTTCTATGAGCAGTTCTTC	.	TRBD2	TRBV27	TRBJ2-1
CSVGNMGQGGTGELFF	TGCAGCGTGGGAAACATGGGACAGGGCGGCACCGGGGAGCTGTTTTTT	once	TRBD1	TRBV29-1	TRBJ2-2
CASSLGTSVGQFF	TGTGCCAGCAGCTTAGGGACTAGCGTTGGGCAGTTCTTC	.	TRBD2	TRBV7-9	TRBJ2-1
CASSEVRSSGNTIYF	TGTGCCAGCAGTGAAGTGCGATCCTCTGGAAACACCATATATTTT	.	.	TRBV2	TRBJ1-3
CAPGGYEQYF	TGTGCTCCCGGGGGCTACGAGCAGTACTTC	.	.	TRBV12-5	TRBJ2-7
CASSGRGQAGGQRDTQYF	TGTGCCAGCAGCGGACGCGGGCAAGCGGGGGGCCAACGGGATACGCAGTATTTT	.	TRBD2	TRBV9	TRBJ2-3
CASSIFSEQFF	TGTGCCAGTAGTATCTTTAGTGAGCAGTTCTTC	.	.	TRBV19	TRBJ2-1
CASSEVARYPGELFF	TGTGCCAGCAGTGAGGTGGCCCGTTACCCCGGGGAGCTGTTTTTT	few	.	TRBV2	TRBJ2-2
CASSLGGTAVANYGYTF	TGTGCCAGCAGCTTAGGGGGGACAGCAGTCGCTAACTATGGCTACACCTTC	.	TRBD1	TRBV7-9	TRBJ1-2
CASSLGGGTDTQYF	TGTGCCAGCAGCTTGGGGGGAGGCACAGATACGCAGTATTTT	.	.	TRBV5-4	TRBJ2-3
CASSVDASGNTGELFF	TGTGCCAGCAGCGTAGACGCTAGCGGGAACACCGGGGAGCTGTTTTTT	.	TRBD2	TRBV9	TRBJ2-2
CASSPGTAGNTIYF	TGCGCCAGCAGCCCCGGGACAGCCGGAAACACCATATATTTT	.	TRBD1	TRBV4-3	TRBJ1-3
CASRPALGTANTGELFF	TGTGCCAGCAGGCCGGCTCTCGGGACAGCGAACACCGGGGAGCTGTTTTTT	.	TRBD1	TRBV5-6	TRBJ2-2
CASSQTGLTNTGELFF	TGTGCCAGCAGCCAAACGGGACTGACGAACACCGGGGAGCTGTTTTTT	.	.	TRBV14	TRBJ2-2
CASSLDRGRSEAFF	TGCGCCAGCAGCTTGGACAGGGGAAGGTCTGAAGCTTTCTTT	once	TRBD1	TRBV5-1	TRBJ1-1
CASSDAIDRDIPYNYGYTF	TGTGCCAGCAGTGACGCAATCGACAGGGACATTCCCTATAACTATGGCTACACCTTC	.	TRBD1	TRBV2	TRBJ1-2
CASSERAGGIYEQYF	TGTGCCAGCAGTGAAAGGGCAGGGGGAATTTACGAGCAGTACTTC	.	TRBD1	TRBV6-1	TRBJ2-7
CASSYGPGEDSPLHF	TGCGCCAGCAGCTACGGACCCGGGGAGGATTCACCCCTCCACTTT	.	.	TRBV5-1	TRBJ1-6
CASSPPGQKETQYF	TGTGCCAGCAGCCCACCGGGACAGAAAGAGACCCAGTACTTC	.	TRBD1	TRBV7-2	TRBJ2-5
CASSRDSSTGELFF	TGTGCCAGCAGCAGGGACTCGAGCACCGGGGAGCTGTTTTTT	.	.	TRBV7-3	TRBJ2-2
CASSLVGQGGITEAFF	TGTGCCAGCAGCTTGGTGGGGCAGGGAGGGATCACTGAAGCTTTCTTT	once	.	TRBV5-6	TRBJ1-1
CASSPGFGGNEQFF	TGTGCCAGCAGCCCAGGCTTCGGGGGCAATGAGCAGTTCTTC	.	.	TRBV6-5	TRBJ2-1
CASKTGGGYTEAFF	TGTGCCAGCAAGACCGGTGGGGGGTACACTGAAGCTTTCTTT	.	.	TRBV5-4	TRBJ1-1
CSALDRTLAKNIQYF	TGCAGCGCCTTGGACAGGACACTAGCCAAAAACATTCAGTACTTC	.	TRBD1	TRBV29-1	TRBJ2-4
CASSLDSGGAISYNEQFF	TGTGCCAGCAGCTTGGACTCCGGGGGAGCAATCTCCTACAATGAGCAGTTCTTC	.	.	TRBV5-4	TRBJ2-1
CASSPGTQATNEKLFF	TGTGCCAGCTCACCAGGGACTCAGGCAACTAATGAAAAACTGTTTTTT	.	.	TRBV18	TRBJ1-4
CASSPSGQGVNQPQHF	TGTGCCAGCAGCCCCTCGGGGCAGGGGGTCAATCAGCCCCAGCATTTT	.	TRBD1	TRBV7-8	TRBJ1-5
CASSHNGQTYGYTF	TGCGCCAGCAGCCATAACGGACAGACCTATGGCTACACCTTC	.	.	TRBV4-3	TRBJ1-2
CAIKAGGGDEQFF	TGTGCCATCAAGGCGGGGGGTGGAGATGAGCAGTTCTTC	few	TRBD2	TRBV10-3	TRBJ2-1
CASSLAGGPGEQYF	TGTGCCAGCAGCCTAGCGGGGGGGCCTGGTGAGCAGTACTTC	.	TRBD2	TRBV9	TRBJ2-7
CASSSTGANTGELFF	TGTGCCAGCAGCTCGACGGGAGCGAACACCGGGGAGCTGTTTTTT	few	.	TRBV4-2	TRBJ2-2
CAFGGGGGTDTQYF	TGTGCCTTCGGAGGTGGGGGGGGGACAGATACGCAGTATTTT	.	TRBD2	TRBV30	TRBJ2-3
CASSLIPGSGRNEQFF	TGTGCCAGCAGCTTAATTCCCGGGAGTGGTAGGAATGAGCAGTTCTTC	.	.	TRBV7-3	TRBJ2-1
CASSLVPRQAVTNYGYTF	TGCGCCAGCAGCTTGGTCCCAAGACAGGCCGTTACTAACTATGGCTACACCTTC	.	.	TRBV5-1	TRBJ1-2
CASSYSRDRVSYEQYF	TGTGCCAGCAGTTACTCCCGGGACAGGGTCTCCTACGAGCAGTACTTC	.	TRBD1	TRBV6-5	TRBJ2-7
CSAQTGKSYEQYF	TGCAGCGCTCAGACAGGTAAATCCTACGAGCAGTACTTC	few	.	TRBV29-1	TRBJ2-7
CASMREGGEQYF	TGTGCCAGCATGAGGGAGGGAGGGGAGCAGTACTTC	.	TRBD2	TRBV14	TRBJ2-7
CSVDGYPDTQYF	TGCAGCGTTGACGGGTATCCAGATACGCAGTATTTT	once	.	TRBV29-1	TRBJ2-3
CASSVIGQGANTGELFF	TGTGCCAGCAGCGTAATCGGGCAAGGGGCAAACACCGGGGAGCTGTTTTTT	.	.	TRBV9	TRBJ2-2
CASRGRGGGNYGYTF	TGTGCCAGCAGGGGAAGAGGGGGTGGTAACTATGGCTACACCTTC	.	.	TRBV9	TRBJ1-2
CSVTGGWTEAFF	TGCAGCGTGACAGGGGGTTGGACTGAAGCTTTCTTT	.	TRBD1	TRBV29-1	TRBJ1-1
CASSQEGSPVSTIYF	TGCGCCAGCAGCCAAGAGGGCAGCCCGGTTAGCACCATATATTTT	.	.	TRBV4-1	TRBJ1-3
CASSTGTWRVAFF	TGTGCCAGCAGTACAGGGACGTGGCGGGTGGCTTTCTTT	.	.	TRBV27	TRBJ1-1
CASSPRGLPGVEQFF	TGTGCCAGCAGTCCCCGGGGACTACCGGGGGTCGAGCAGTTCTTC	.	TRBD2	TRBV6-5	TRBJ2-1
CSVLDRGPNEQYF	TGCAGCGTCCTGGACAGGGGGCCCAACGAGCAGTACTTC	once	TRBD1	TRBV29-1	TRBJ2-7
CASSEQGGKDSPLHF	TGTGCCAGCAGTGAACAGGGGGGAAAGGATTCACCCCTCCACTTT	.	TRBD1	TRBV2	TRBJ1-6
CASSERQGNTGELFF	TGTGCCAGCAGCGAGAGACAGGGGAACACCGGGGAGCTGTTTTTT	.	.	TRBV21-1	TRBJ2-2
CASSPPTGSYEQYF	TGTGCCAGCTCACCCCCCACAGGGAGCTACGAGCAGTACTTC	.	.	TRBV18	TRBJ2-7
CASSLSWNTEAFF	TGCGCCAGCAGCTTGTCTTGGAACACTGAAGCTTTCTTT	few	.	TRBV5-1	TRBJ1-1